These T cell receptor beta chains were read from a single sample in a study of blood T cell repertoires in COVID-19. Measured with immunoSEQ multiplex PCR; TCRdb has only the in-frame clones, and not every one. The top ten clones hold roughly 4.3% of a sample with 270,000 or so clones, about 90% of them seen once. Sample: PBMCs or T cells enriched from blood (not recorded which). The source of these receptors is a woman in her thirties with acute COVID-19. CDR3s include the opening cysteine and the closing phenylalanine or tryptophan. D genes are given only for firm matches. Size is stated for part of the rows, as once, few or many counts, or as a class when the clone is expanded.

d_gene: NA; j_gene: TRBJ2-1; v_gene: TRBV4-3; abundance: once; CDR3nt: TGCGCCAGCAGCCAAGATGGGGGCTATGAGCAGTTCTTC; CDR3aa: CASSQDGGYEQFF
d_gene: NA; j_gene: TRBJ2-1; v_gene: TRBV27; abundance: NA; CDR3nt: TGTGCCAGCAGTTCCCTCCAGGGAGGTGAGTTCTTC; CDR3aa: CASSSLQGGEFF
d_gene: NA; j_gene: TRBJ2-1; v_gene: TRBV27; abundance: NA; CDR3nt: TGTGCCAGCAGTCGGACCAAGGAGGTCTACAATGAGCAGTTCTTC; CDR3aa: CASSRTKEVYNEQFF
d_gene: TRBD1; j_gene: TRBJ1-2; v_gene: TRBV9; abundance: NA; CDR3nt: TGTGCCAGCAGCGTAGTGGACAGGGATAACTATGGCTACACCTTC; CDR3aa: CASSVVDRDNYGYTF
d_gene: NA; j_gene: TRBJ2-1; v_gene: TRBV27; abundance: NA; CDR3nt: TGTGCCAGCAGTTATGATGCCGGGACTGGGAGGGAGCAGTTCTTC; CDR3aa: CASSYDAGTGREQFF
d_gene: TRBD2; j_gene: TRBJ2-7; v_gene: TRBV12-3/TRBV12-4; abundance: NA; CDR3nt: TGTGCCAGCAGTCGCGGGAGAACGGGGGAGCAGTACTTC; CDR3aa: CASSRGRTGEQYF
d_gene: NA; j_gene: TRBJ2-3; v_gene: TRBV7-2; abundance: NA; CDR3nt: TGTGCCAGCAGCTTAGTATCAGATACGCAGTATTTT; CDR3aa: CASSLVSDTQYF
d_gene: NA; j_gene: TRBJ2-1; v_gene: TRBV30; abundance: once; CDR3nt: TGTGTGGGGGCCAGGGTCGGGAATGAGCAGTTCTTC; CDR3aa: CVGARVGNEQFF
d_gene: TRBD2; j_gene: TRBJ2-1; v_gene: TRBV28; abundance: NA; CDR3nt: TGTGCCAGCATAGTCGGCGGGAGCTCCTACAATGAGCAGTTCTTC; CDR3aa: CASIVGGSSYNEQFF
d_gene: TRBD2; j_gene: TRBJ2-7; v_gene: TRBV27; abundance: NA; CDR3nt: TGTGCCAGCAGTTTGGAGGGAGCGGGACTAAACTACGAGCAGTACTTC; CDR3aa: CASSLEGAGLNYEQYF
d_gene: TRBD1; j_gene: TRBJ1-4; v_gene: TRBV28; abundance: NA; CDR3nt: TGTGCCAGCAGCCCCGGGACAGAGGAAAAACTGTTTTTT; CDR3aa: CASSPGTEEKLFF
d_gene: TRBD2; j_gene: TRBJ2-1; v_gene: TRBV28; abundance: NA; CDR3nt: TGTGCCACCTCTGAATTGAGGGTAGCGGGAGACTACAATGAGCAGTTCTTC; CDR3aa: CATSELRVAGDYNEQFF
d_gene: NA; j_gene: TRBJ1-6; v_gene: TRBV30; abundance: NA; CDR3nt: TGTGCCTGCGACAGGAGATGGGATAATTCACCCCTCCACTTT; CDR3aa: CACDRRWDNSPLHF
d_gene: TRBD1; j_gene: TRBJ1-1; v_gene: TRBV27; abundance: NA; CDR3nt: TGTGCCAGCAGTCGCGGGACAGTCAACACTGAAGCTTTCTTT; CDR3aa: CASSRGTVNTEAFF
d_gene: TRBD1; j_gene: TRBJ1-1; v_gene: TRBV11-3; abundance: NA; CDR3nt: TGTGCCAGCAGCTTAGGCCAGGGGGGCACTGAAGCTTTCTTT; CDR3aa: CASSLGQGGTEAFF
d_gene: TRBD2; j_gene: TRBJ2-2; v_gene: TRBV19; abundance: NA; CDR3nt: TGTGCCAGTGATAGCGGGGGGAACACCGGGGAGCTGTTTTTT; CDR3aa: CASDSGGNTGELFF
d_gene: TRBD2; j_gene: TRBJ2-7; v_gene: TRBV6-5; abundance: NA; CDR3nt: TGTGCCAGCAGTTACTCTCGACTAGCGGGAGGCGAGCAGTACTTC; CDR3aa: CASSYSRLAGGEQYF
d_gene: NA; j_gene: TRBJ1-5; v_gene: TRBV4-1; abundance: NA; CDR3nt: TGCGCCAGCAGCCAAGTATTTTCTCAGCCCCAGCATTTT; CDR3aa: CASSQVFSQPQHF
d_gene: NA; j_gene: TRBJ1-2; v_gene: TRBV11-2; abundance: NA; CDR3nt: TGTGCCAGCAGCTTTGGTCCCGACATGTTCTATGGCTACACCTTC; CDR3aa: CASSFGPDMFYGYTF
d_gene: TRBD2; j_gene: TRBJ2-1; v_gene: TRBV29-1; abundance: few; CDR3nt: TGCAGCGTTGAGGGCGGGAGGGCCAAGAGTGGGAATGAGCAGTTCTTC; CDR3aa: CSVEGGRAKSGNEQFF
d_gene: TRBD1; j_gene: TRBJ2-2; v_gene: TRBV29-1; abundance: NA; CDR3nt: TGCAGCGTTGAGCATATCGGACAGGGATTGTCCGGGGAGCTGTTTTTT; CDR3aa: CSVEHIGQGLSGELFF
d_gene: TRBD1; j_gene: TRBJ2-3; v_gene: TRBV27; abundance: NA; CDR3nt: TGTGCCAGCAGTTTCGGGACAGGGGGCTTTGGGACCACAGATACGCAGTATTTT; CDR3aa: CASSFGTGGFGTTDTQYF
d_gene: TRBD1; j_gene: TRBJ1-1; v_gene: TRBV5-4; abundance: NA; CDR3nt: TGTGCCAGCAGCCCGCTTCAACAGGGGTTTTGGACTGAAGCTTTCTTT; CDR3aa: CASSPLQQGFWTEAFF
d_gene: TRBD1; j_gene: TRBJ2-1; v_gene: TRBV29-1; abundance: NA; CDR3nt: TGCAGCGTTGTGTTGCTAGGACAGGGTGGGAATGAGCAGTTCTTC; CDR3aa: CSVVLLGQGGNEQFF
d_gene: TRBD1; j_gene: TRBJ1-4; v_gene: TRBV7-9; abundance: few; CDR3nt: TGTGCCAGCAGCCGAGATGATTCAGGGGGTAATGAAAAACTGTTTTTT; CDR3aa: CASSRDDSGGNEKLFF
d_gene: NA; j_gene: TRBJ2-6; v_gene: TRBV29-1; abundance: NA; CDR3nt: TGCAGCGTTCTGCGGTCTGGGGCCAACGTCCTGACTTTC; CDR3aa: CSVLRSGANVLTF
d_gene: NA; j_gene: TRBJ2-3; v_gene: TRBV21-1; abundance: NA; CDR3nt: TGTGCCAGCAGCAAATCGGTTCCCGAAAAAAGCACAGATACGCAGTATTTT; CDR3aa: CASSKSVPEKSTDTQYF
d_gene: NA; j_gene: TRBJ1-4; v_gene: TRBV27; abundance: NA; CDR3nt: TGTGCCAGCAGTTCAGGGACACAGAGTAAGGAACTGTTTTTT; CDR3aa: CASSSGTQSKELFF
d_gene: TRBD1; j_gene: TRBJ2-1; v_gene: TRBV18; abundance: few; CDR3nt: TGTGCCAGCTCTACAACCAGGGGGACGAATGAGCAGTTCTTC; CDR3aa: CASSTTRGTNEQFF
d_gene: NA; j_gene: TRBJ1-4; v_gene: TRBV27; abundance: NA; CDR3nt: TGTGCCAGCAGTTTATTCAAGGGGCCGAATGAAAAACTGTTTTTT; CDR3aa: CASSLFKGPNEKLFF
d_gene: TRBD2; j_gene: TRBJ2-2; v_gene: TRBV19; abundance: NA; CDR3nt: TGTGCCAGTAGTATTTTTGGTAGCGGGAGTTCGGACACCGGGGAGCTGTTTTTT; CDR3aa: CASSIFGSGSSDTGELFF
d_gene: TRBD1; j_gene: TRBJ2-7; v_gene: TRBV2; abundance: few; CDR3nt: TGTGCCAGCGGGCTAGACCGGGACAGGGGTTCCTACGAGCAGTACTTC; CDR3aa: CASGLDRDRGSYEQYF